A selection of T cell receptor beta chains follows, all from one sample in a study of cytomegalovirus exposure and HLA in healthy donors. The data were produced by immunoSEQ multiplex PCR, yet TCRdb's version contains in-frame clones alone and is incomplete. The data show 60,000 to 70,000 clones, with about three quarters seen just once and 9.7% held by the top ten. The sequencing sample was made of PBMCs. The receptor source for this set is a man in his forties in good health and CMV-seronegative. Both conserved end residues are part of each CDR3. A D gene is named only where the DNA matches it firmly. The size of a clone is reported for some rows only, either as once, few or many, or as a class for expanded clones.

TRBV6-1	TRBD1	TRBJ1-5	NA	CASRKTGDQPQHF	TGTGCCAGCAGAAAAACAGGGGACCAGCCCCAGCATTTT
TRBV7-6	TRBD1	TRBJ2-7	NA	CASSSRQGSEQYF	TGTGCCAGCAGCTCTAGACAGGGAAGCGAGCAGTACTTC
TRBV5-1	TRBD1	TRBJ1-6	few	CASSLEGGQGLAPLHF	TGCGCCAGCAGCTTGGAGGGGGGACAGGGTCTAGCACCCCTCCACTTT
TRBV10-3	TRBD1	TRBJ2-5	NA	CAISRGQGDQETQYF	TGTGCCATCAGCCGGGGACAGGGGGACCAAGAGACCCAGTACTTC
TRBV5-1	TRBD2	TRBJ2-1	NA	CASSLAGTSGGARGEQFF	TGCGCCAGCAGCTTGGCCGGTACTAGCGGGGGGGCCAGGGGTGAGCAGTTCTTC
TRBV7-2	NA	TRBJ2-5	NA	CASSFGGRAQYF	TGTGCCAGCAGCTTCGGTGGCAGGGCGCAGTACTTC
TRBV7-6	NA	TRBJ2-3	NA	CASSETDHTQYF	TGTGCCAGCAGCGAGACAGATCATACGCAGTATTTT
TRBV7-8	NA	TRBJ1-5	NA	CASSLGVGRNQPQHF	TGTGCCAGCAGCTTAGGAGTCGGGAGGAATCAGCCCCAGCATTTT
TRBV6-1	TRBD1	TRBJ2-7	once	CASSVQDRGDEQYF	TGTGCCAGCAGCGTACAGGACAGGGGCGACGAGCAGTACTTC
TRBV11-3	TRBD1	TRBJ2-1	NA	CASSSGGDEQFF	TGTGCCAGCAGCTCAGGGGGCGATGAGCAGTTCTTC
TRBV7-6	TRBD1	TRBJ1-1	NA	CASSHTGGTEAFF	TGTGCCAGCAGTCACACAGGGGGGACTGAAGCTTTCTTT
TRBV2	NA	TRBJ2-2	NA	CASSDLGTGELFF	TGTGCCAGCAGTGATCTCGGCACCGGGGAGCTGTTTTTT
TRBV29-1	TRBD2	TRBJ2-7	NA	CSARTSESYEQYF	TGCAGCGCCCGGACTAGCGAATCCTACGAGCAGTACTTC
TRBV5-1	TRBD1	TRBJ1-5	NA	CASTQDPGGQPQHF	TGCGCCAGCACGCAAGACCCAGGGGGGCAGCCCCAGCATTTT
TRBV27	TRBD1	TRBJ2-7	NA	CASRDRGRYEQYF	TGTGCCAGCAGGGACAGGGGAAGGTACGAGCAGTACTTC
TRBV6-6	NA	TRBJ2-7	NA	CASSYQDKEYF	TGTGCCAGCAGTTATCAGGACAAGGAGTACTTC